These T cell receptor beta chains were read from a single sample in a study of blood T cell repertoires in COVID-19. The data were produced by immunoSEQ multiplex PCR, yet TCRdb's version contains in-frame clones alone and is incomplete. The repertoire holds roughly 120,000 clones, with 70% to 85% as singletons. Source material: peripheral blood. The origin of the receptors is a man in his sixties or seventies with active or convalescent COVID-19. The CDR3 runs from the conserved cysteine through the conserved F or W. The D gene is left open where the match is weak. Size tells how often a clone was seen (once, few, many) or the class of an expanded clone, and some rows leave it out.

TRBJ1-2,TRBV5-6,TRBD1,-,TGTGCCAGCAGCTTGGGGGACAGGGGGCCCGGCTACACCTTC,CASSLGDRGPGYTF
TRBJ1-1,TRBV15,-,-,TGTGCCACCAGCAGAGATGGCAGCGGAGCTTTCTTT,CATSRDGSGAFF
TRBJ1-1,TRBV12-5,TRBD1,-,TGTGCTAGTGGTTTGGTACTAACAGGGGGCCCGAACACTGAAGCTTTCTTT,CASGLVLTGGPNTEAFF
TRBJ2-5,TRBV5-6,TRBD2,-,TGTGCCGGCAGCCTCGGACTAGCGGGAGCTATAGAGGAGACCCAGTACTTC,CAGSLGLAGAIEETQYF
TRBJ2-7,TRBV6-5,TRBD2,-,TGTGCCAGCAGAACGGGGGGGGGCCAAGAGCAGTACTTC,CASRTGGGQEQYF
TRBJ2-7,TRBV5-1,TRBD2,-,TGCGCCAGCAGCTTGGCATCTAGCGGTACCTACGAGCAGTACTTC,CASSLASSGTYEQYF
TRBJ1-4,TRBV19,TRBD1,-,TGTGCCAGTAGTCGACAGGGGATTAATGAAAAACTGTTTTTT,CASSRQGINEKLFF
TRBJ2-3,TRBV20-1,-,-,TGCAGTGCAAGTCAGGTAGATACGCAGTATTTT,CSASQVDTQYF
TRBJ1-1,TRBV5-1,-,-,TGCGCCAGCAGCTTGGGGCGGCGCGTGGCCCCCGAATCCATGAACACTGAAGCTTTCTTT,CASSLGRRVAPESMNTEAFF
TRBJ1-5,TRBV12-3/TRBV12-4,TRBD1,few,TGTGCCAGCAGTGGGACAGGGGCTCAGCCCCAGCATTTT,CASSGTGAQPQHF
TRBJ2-2,TRBV5-1,TRBD1,-,TGCGCCAGCAGCTTGGGGACAGGGTACACCGGGGAGCTGTTTTTT,CASSLGTGYTGELFF
TRBJ2-5,TRBV11-3,-,-,TGTGCCAGCAGCTTAGATGCCGGGGGGCCCGAGACCCAGTACTTC,CASSLDAGGPETQYF
TRBJ2-5,TRBV19,-,-,TGTGCCAGTAGGGGGACTCCCGCGGGGGAGACCCAGTACTTC,CASRGTPAGETQYF
TRBJ1-1,TRBV5-6,-,-,TGTGCCAGCAGCTTGGGTACAGGGTACACTGAAGCTTTCTTT,CASSLGTGYTEAFF
TRBJ1-2,TRBV4-1,TRBD1,-,TGCGCCAGTAGCTGGACAGGGGGCGATGGCTACACCTTC,CASSWTGGDGYTF
TRBJ1-2,TRBV10-3,-,-,TGTGCCATCAGTGAGTCTAACAGCTACTATGGCTACACCTTC,CAISESNSYYGYTF
TRBJ2-7,TRBV7-2,TRBD2,-,TGTGCCAGCAGCGCATCTAGCGGGGGGGCCCGCGAGCAGTACTTC,CASSASSGGAREQYF
TRBJ1-1,TRBV6-2/TRBV6-3,-,-,TGTGCCAGCAGTTCAGTGAACACTGAAGCTTTCTTT,CASSSVNTEAFF
TRBJ1-3,TRBV4-1,TRBD1,-,TGCGCCAGCAGCCAAAAAGGAGGGACAGGGGGTGACTCTGGAAACACCATATATTTT,CASSQKGGTGGDSGNTIYF
TRBJ2-2,TRBV28,-,few,TGTGCCAGCCTCTACAGGGAAACCGGGGAGCTGTTTTTT,CASLYRETGELFF
TRBJ1-2,TRBV12-5,-,-,TGTGCTAGTGGTTTGCCATCGGGACTGTTCTATGGCTACACCTTC,CASGLPSGLFYGYTF
TRBJ1-2,TRBV27,TRBD1,-,TGTGCCAGCAGTTCGACAGGGGTTCCGGATGGCTACACCTTC,CASSSTGVPDGYTF
TRBJ1-4,TRBV24-1,-,-,TGTGCCACCAGTTTAGGGGCGAATGAAAAACTGTTTTTT,CATSLGANEKLFF
TRBJ2-5,TRBV11-1,-,-,TGTGCCAGCAGCCCCGGACAGATCCAAGAGACCCAGTACTTC,CASSPGQIQETQYF
TRBJ2-1,TRBV24-1,TRBD2,-,TGTGCCACCTCCGGACTAGCGGGAGAAAATGAGCAGTTCTTC,CATSGLAGENEQFF
TRBJ1-2,TRBV4-3,TRBD1,-,TGCGCCAGCAGCCAGGGACAGGGGGATGGCTACACCTTC,CASSQGQGDGYTF
TRBJ2-1,TRBV4-3,TRBD2,few,TGCGCCAGCAGCTATTTGGGGGGGAAGAGCTCCTACAATGAGCAGTTCTTC,CASSYLGGKSSYNEQFF
TRBJ2-2,TRBV7-6,-,-,TGTGCCAGCAGCTTAGCGTCGGCAGGAAACACCGGGGAGCTGTTTTTT,CASSLASAGNTGELFF
TRBJ2-4,TRBV6-5,TRBD1,-,TGTGCCAGCCAGGGAGAGGGGGCGCGCATTCAGTACTTC,CASQGEGARIQYF
TRBJ2-7,TRBV27,TRBD2,once,TGTGCCAGCAGAAGGACTAGCGGGAGTACCTACGAGCAGTACTTC,CASRRTSGSTYEQYF
TRBJ2-3,TRBV11-3,TRBD1,-,TGTGCCAGCAGCGTAAGAGTGGGACAGGGCATAGATACGCAGTATTTT,CASSVRVGQGIDTQYF
TRBJ1-1,TRBV10-3,TRBD1,-,TGTGCCATCAGTACAGGGGACACTGAAGCTTTCTTT,CAISTGDTEAFF
TRBJ1-2,TRBV9,-,once,TGTGCCAGCAGCGTAGCTTTACAGGGAGGCTACACCTTC,CASSVALQGGYTF
TRBJ2-5,TRBV7-9,TRBD1,-,TGTGCCAGCAGCGCATTACAGGGGGCAGAGACCCAGTACTTC,CASSALQGAETQYF
TRBJ2-7,TRBV7-9,-,-,TGTGCCAGCAGCTTAAGGTGGGGCAGAAACCACTCCTACGAGCAGTACTTC,CASSLRWGRNHSYEQYF
TRBJ2-7,TRBV5-1,-,-,TGCGCCAGCAGCTTGGCCCCGGGGAACTCCTACGAGCAGTACTTC,CASSLAPGNSYEQYF
TRBJ2-7,TRBV4-2,TRBD2,few,TGTGCCAGCAGCCAATCCTATAGCGGGACCTACGAGCAGTACTTC,CASSQSYSGTYEQYF